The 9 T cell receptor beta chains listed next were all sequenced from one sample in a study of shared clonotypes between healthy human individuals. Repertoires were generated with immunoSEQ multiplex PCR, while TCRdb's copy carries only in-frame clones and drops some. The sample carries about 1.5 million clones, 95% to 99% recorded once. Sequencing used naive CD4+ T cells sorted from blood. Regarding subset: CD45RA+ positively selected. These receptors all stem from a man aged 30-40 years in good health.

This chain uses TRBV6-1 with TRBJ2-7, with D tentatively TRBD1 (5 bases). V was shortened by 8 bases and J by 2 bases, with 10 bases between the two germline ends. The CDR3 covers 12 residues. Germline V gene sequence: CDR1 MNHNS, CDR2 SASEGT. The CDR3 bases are TGTGCCAGCGGCAGGGTCCCCTACGAGCAGTACTTC. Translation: CASGRVPYEQYF.

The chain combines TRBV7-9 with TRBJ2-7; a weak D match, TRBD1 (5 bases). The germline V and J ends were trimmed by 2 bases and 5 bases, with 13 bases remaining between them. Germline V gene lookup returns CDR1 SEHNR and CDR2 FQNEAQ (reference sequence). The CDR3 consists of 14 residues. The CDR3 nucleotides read TGTGCCAGCAGCTTACCAAATTTAGGGGACGAGCAGTACTTC. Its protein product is CASSLPNLGDEQYF.

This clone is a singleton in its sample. CDR3 nucleotides: TGTGCCAGGGGGTGGGGTCCAACCGGGGAGCTGTTTTTT. This encodes CARGWGPTGELFF. The chain employs TRBV2 and TRBJ2-2; D gene uncertain. The ends were cut back, 9 bases at V and 5 bases at J, with 13 bases in the middle. There are 13 residues in the CDR3. CDR1 and CDR2 (germline): SNHLY, FYNNEI.

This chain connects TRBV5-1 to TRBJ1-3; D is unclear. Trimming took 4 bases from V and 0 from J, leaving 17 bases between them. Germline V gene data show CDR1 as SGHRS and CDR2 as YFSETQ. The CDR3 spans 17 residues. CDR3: CASSRDGRTSSGNTIYF. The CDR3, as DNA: TGCGCCAGCAGCCGTGACGGCAGGACGTCCTCTGGAAACACCATATATTTT.

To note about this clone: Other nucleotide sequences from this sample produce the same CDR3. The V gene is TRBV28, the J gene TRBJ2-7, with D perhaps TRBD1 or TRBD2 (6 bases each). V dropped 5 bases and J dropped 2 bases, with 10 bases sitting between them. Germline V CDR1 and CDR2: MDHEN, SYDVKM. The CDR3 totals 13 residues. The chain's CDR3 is CASSGGPTYEQYF. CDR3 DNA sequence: TGTGCCAGCAGTGGGGGGCCTACCTACGAGCAGTACTTC.

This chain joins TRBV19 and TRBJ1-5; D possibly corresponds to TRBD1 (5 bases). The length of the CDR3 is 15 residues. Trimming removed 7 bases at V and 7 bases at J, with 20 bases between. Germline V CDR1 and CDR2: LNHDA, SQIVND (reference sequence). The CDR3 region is CASKARDGTNQPQHF. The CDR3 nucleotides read TGTGCCAGTAAGGCCCGGGACGGGACGAACCAGCCCCAGCATTTT. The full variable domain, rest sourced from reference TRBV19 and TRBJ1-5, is DGGITQSPKYLFRKEGQNVTLSCEQNLNHDAMYWYRQDPGQGLRLIYYSQIVNDFQKGDIAEGYSVSREKKESFPLTVTSAQKNPTAFYLCASKARDGTNQPQHFGDGTRLSIL.

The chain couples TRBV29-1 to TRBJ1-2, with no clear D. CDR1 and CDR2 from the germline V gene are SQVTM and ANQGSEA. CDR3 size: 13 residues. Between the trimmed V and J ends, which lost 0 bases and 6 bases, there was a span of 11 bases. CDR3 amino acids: CSVEDARTDGYTF. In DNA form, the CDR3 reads TGCAGCGTTGAAGATGCCCGTACGGATGGCTACACCTTC.

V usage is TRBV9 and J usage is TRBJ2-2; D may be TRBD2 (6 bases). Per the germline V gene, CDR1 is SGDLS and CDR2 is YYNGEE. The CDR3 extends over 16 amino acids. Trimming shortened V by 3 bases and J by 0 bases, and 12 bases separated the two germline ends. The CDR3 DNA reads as TGTGCCAGCAGCGCCACAGGAGGGCCGAACACCGGGGAGCTGTTTTTT. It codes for CASSATGGPNTGELFF. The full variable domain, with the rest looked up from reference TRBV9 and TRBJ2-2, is DSGVTQTPKHLITATGQRVTLRCSPRSGDLSVYWYQQSLDQGLQFLIQYYNGEERAKGNILERFSAQQFPDLHSELNLSSLELGDSALYFCASSATGGPNTGELFFGEGSRLTVL.

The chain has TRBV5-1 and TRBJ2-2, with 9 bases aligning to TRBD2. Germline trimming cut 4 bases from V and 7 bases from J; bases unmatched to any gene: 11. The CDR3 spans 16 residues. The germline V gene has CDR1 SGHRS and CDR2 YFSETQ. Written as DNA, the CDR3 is TGCGCCAGCAGCCATGCGAGCGGGAGGCTTGTCGGGGAGCTGTTTTTT. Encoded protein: CASSHASGRLVGELFF.